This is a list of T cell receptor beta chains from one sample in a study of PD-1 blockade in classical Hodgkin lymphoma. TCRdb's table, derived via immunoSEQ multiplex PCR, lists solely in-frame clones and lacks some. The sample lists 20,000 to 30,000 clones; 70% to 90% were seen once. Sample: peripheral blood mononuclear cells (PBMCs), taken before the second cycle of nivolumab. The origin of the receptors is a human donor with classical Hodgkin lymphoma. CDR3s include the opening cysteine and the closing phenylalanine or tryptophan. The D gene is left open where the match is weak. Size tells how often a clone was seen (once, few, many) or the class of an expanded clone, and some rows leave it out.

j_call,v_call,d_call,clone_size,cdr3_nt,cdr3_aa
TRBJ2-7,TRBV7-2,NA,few,TGTGCCAGCAGCTTATCGGGGGCAAACAGCTACGAGCAGTACTTC,CASSLSGANSYEQYF
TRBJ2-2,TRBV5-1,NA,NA,TGCGCCAGCAGCTGGGAGCCACAGGCCACCGGGGAGCTGTTTTTT,CASSWEPQATGELFF
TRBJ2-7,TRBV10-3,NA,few,TGTGCCATCAGTGTACCGGGACAAGGAAGCTCCTACGAGCAGTACTTC,CAISVPGQGSSYEQYF
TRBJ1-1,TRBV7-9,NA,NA,TGTGCCAGCGCCTCTATTAGGAACACTGAAGCTTTCTTT,CASASIRNTEAFF
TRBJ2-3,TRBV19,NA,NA,TGTGCCAGTAGCTCGAACAGGTGGGGCACAGATACGCAGTATTTT,CASSSNRWGTDTQYF
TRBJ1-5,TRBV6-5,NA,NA,TGTGCCAGCAGCTGGGGGGCCAATCAGCCCCAGCATTTT,CASSWGANQPQHF
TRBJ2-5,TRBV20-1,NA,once,TGCAGTGCTAGAGATAGGAAGACCCAGTACTTC,CSARDRKTQYF
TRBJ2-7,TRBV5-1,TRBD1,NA,TGCGCCAGCAGCGCCCACAGGGGGCGAACCTACGAGCAGTACTTC,CASSAHRGRTYEQYF
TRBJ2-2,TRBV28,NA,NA,TGTGCCAGCTCCCCCCCGAACACCGGGGAGCTGTTTTTT,CASSPPNTGELFF
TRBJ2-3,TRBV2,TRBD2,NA,TGTGCCAGCAGTGCGGGGGGAGTCACAGATACGCAGTATTTT,CASSAGGVTDTQYF
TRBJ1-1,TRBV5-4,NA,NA,TGTGCCAGCAGCTTGAGGGGCTGGACTGAAGCTTTCTTT,CASSLRGWTEAFF
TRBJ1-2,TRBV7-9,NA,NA,TGTGCCAGCAGCTTCAACGAGGACAGAAACTATGGCTACACCTTC,CASSFNEDRNYGYTF
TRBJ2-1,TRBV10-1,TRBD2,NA,TGCGCCAGCACAGCTAGCGGGGGGGCAAATGAGCAGTTCTTC,CASTASGGANEQFF
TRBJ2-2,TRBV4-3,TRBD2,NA,TGCGCCAGCAGACGCATTAGCGGGGGGGCTTCGGGGGAGCTGTTTTTT,CASRRISGGASGELFF
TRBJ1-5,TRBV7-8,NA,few,TGTGCCAGCAGCTCTGGAGGAGGGGATGGTAAGCCCCAGCATTTT,CASSSGGGDGKPQHF
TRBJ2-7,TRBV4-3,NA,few,TGCGCCAGCAGTCTCACCACAGGGAGATACGAGCAGTACTTC,CASSLTTGRYEQYF
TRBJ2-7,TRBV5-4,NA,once,TGTGCCAGCAGCTTGGCCGGGGCCGAATCCTACGAGCAGTACTTC,CASSLAGAESYEQYF
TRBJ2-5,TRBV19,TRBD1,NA,TGTGCCAGTAACCGGGACAGGAGCCAAGAGACCCAGTACTTC,CASNRDRSQETQYF
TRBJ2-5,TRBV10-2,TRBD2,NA,TGCGCCAGCAGGTCCCCGCTAGCGGGAGACCAAGAGACCCAGTACTTC,CASRSPLAGDQETQYF
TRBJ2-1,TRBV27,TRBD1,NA,TGTGCCAGCAGTTTGGACAGGGTTAGCTCCTACAATGAGCAGTTCTTC,CASSLDRVSSYNEQFF
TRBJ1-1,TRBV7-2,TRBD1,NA,TGTGCCAGCAGCTTCGGGACAGGGATGAACACTGAAGCTTTCTTT,CASSFGTGMNTEAFF
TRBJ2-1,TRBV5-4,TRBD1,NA,TGTGCCAGCAGCTTGGGTCAGGGGGTCTCTGAGCAGTTCTTC,CASSLGQGVSEQFF
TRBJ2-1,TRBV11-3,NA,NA,TGTGCCAGCAGCCGCGGGACTTTCGGGGAAGCTAATGAGCAGTTCTTC,CASSRGTFGEANEQFF
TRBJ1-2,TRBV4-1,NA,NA,TGCGCCAGCAGCCAAGATGGAAGAAGATATGGCTACACCTTC,CASSQDGRRYGYTF
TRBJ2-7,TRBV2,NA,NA,TGTGCCAGCACAGAAAGGATAGGGACTTTACTCGGCGAGCAGTACTTC,CASTERIGTLLGEQYF
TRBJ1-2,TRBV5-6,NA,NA,TGTGCCAGCAGCTTGGAGCAGAACTATGGCTACACCTTC,CASSLEQNYGYTF
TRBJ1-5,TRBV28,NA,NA,TGTGCCAGCAGTTTATTGGGGGTGGCTAGTGGTCAGCCCCAGCATTTT,CASSLLGVASGQPQHF
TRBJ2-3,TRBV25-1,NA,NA,TGTGCCAGCAGTGCCGGACATCGCACAGATACGCAGTATTTT,CASSAGHRTDTQYF
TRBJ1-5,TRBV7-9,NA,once,TGTGCCAGCAGCTTAGATGCAGGAGGCCAGCATTTT,CASSLDAGGQHF
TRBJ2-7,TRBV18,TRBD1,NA,TGTGCCAGCTCACTTGGACAGGCGTTCTCCTACGAGCAGTACTTC,CASSLGQAFSYEQYF
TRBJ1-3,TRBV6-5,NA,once,TGTGCCAGCAGCCCAGACCAAATCAGGGGAAACACCATATATTTT,CASSPDQIRGNTIYF
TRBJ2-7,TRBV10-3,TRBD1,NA,TGTGCCATCAATCGAGAGGGACAGGGGTCCTACGAGCAGTACTTC,CAINREGQGSYEQYF
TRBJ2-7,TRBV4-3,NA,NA,TGCGCCAGCAGCCAAGCTGGGCCAGACTACGAGCAGTACTTC,CASSQAGPDYEQYF
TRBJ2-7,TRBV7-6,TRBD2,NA,TGTGCCAGCAGCTTAGCTAGCGGGGAATTCTACGAGCAGTACTTC,CASSLASGEFYEQYF
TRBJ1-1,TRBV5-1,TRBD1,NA,TGCGCCAGCAGCCCCCGACAGGGGCAGAACACTGAAGCTTTCTTT,CASSPRQGQNTEAFF
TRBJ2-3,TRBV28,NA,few,TGTGCCAGCAGTATCCGGGACTGGTACGATACGCAGTATTTT,CASSIRDWYDTQYF
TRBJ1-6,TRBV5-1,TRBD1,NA,TGCGCCAGCAGCTGGACAGGGTTTTCACCCCTCCACTTT,CASSWTGFSPLHF
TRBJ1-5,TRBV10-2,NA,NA,TGCGCCAGCAGTGAGTCTGGCGGAATCAATCAGCCCCAGCATTTT,CASSESGGINQPQHF
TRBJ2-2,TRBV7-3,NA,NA,TGTGCCAGCAGCTCCCAAACAGTACCCGGGGAGCTGTTTTTT,CASSSQTVPGELFF
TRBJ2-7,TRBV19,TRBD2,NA,TGTGCCAGAAGGACTTGGACTAGCTGGGTCGAGCAGTACTTC,CARRTWTSWVEQYF